Listed below are T cell receptor beta chains from one sample, sequenced in a study of liver allograft versus peripheral blood T cells. MiXCR, run by TCRdb on the reads, gives a single entry per CDR3 protein. Of 2,000 to 2,500 distinct CDR3 sequences in the sample, about 15% are singletons; the top ten hold 9%. These TCRs come from a human patient who had a liver transplant. T cells may partly derive from the graft donor. Both conserved end residues are trimmed from each CDR3.

v_gene: TRBV19; CDR3aa: ASSYHPGQGYSPLH
v_gene: TRBV30; CDR3aa: AWSQRGEQY
v_gene: TRBV5-4; CDR3aa: ASSLDEGGTGELF
v_gene: TRBV20-1; CDR3aa: SARVGEAQY
v_gene: TRBV5-4; CDR3aa: ASSQGAGATYGYT
v_gene: TRBV5-4; CDR3aa: ASSFRSEETQY
v_gene: TRBV7-9; CDR3aa: ASSLWGRWNTEAF
v_gene: TRBV16; CDR3aa: ASSQRGGGNTEAF
v_gene: TRBV18; CDR3aa: ASSVQGLGTEAF
v_gene: TRBV6-2/TRBV6-3; CDR3aa: ASTRPGTGASGYT